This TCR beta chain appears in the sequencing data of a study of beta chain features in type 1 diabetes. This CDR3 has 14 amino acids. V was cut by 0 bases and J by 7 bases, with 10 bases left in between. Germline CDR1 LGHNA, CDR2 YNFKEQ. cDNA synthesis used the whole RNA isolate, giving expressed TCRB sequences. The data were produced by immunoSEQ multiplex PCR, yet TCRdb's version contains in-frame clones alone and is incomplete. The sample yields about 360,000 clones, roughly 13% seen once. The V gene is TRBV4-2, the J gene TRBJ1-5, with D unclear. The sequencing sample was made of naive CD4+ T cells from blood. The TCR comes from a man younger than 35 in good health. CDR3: CASSQDMFGQPQHF. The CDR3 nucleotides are TGTGCCAGCAGCCAAGATATGTTCGGGCAGCCCCAGCATTTT.